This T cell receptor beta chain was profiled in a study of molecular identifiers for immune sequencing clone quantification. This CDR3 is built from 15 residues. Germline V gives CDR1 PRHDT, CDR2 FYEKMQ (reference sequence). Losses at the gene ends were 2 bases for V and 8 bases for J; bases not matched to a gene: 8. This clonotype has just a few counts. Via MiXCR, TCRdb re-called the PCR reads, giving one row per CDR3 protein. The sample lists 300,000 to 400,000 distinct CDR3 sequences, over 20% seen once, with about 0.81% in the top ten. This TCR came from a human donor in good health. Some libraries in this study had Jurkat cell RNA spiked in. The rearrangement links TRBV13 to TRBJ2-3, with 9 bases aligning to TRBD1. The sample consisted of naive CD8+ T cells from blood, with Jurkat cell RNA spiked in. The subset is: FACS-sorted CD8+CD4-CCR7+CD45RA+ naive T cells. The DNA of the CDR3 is TGTGCCAGCAGCTTAAAGGGACAGGGAGCTCGTACGCAGTATTTT. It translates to CASSLKGQGARTQYF.